The clone carrying this T cell receptor beta chain was counted many times. The sample comes from a study of regulatory T cells in long-lasting Graves disease. At the level of the study: Antithyroid drugs had been taken under 3 months by newly diagnosed Graves' patients.

Library construction for TCR beta used iRepertoire HTBI primers and Arm-PCR of CDR3 regions. MiXCR, applied by TCRdb to the multiplex PCR reads, yields one record per CDR3 protein. The table has about half a million distinct CDR3 sequences, approximately 12% seen once; the top ten hold roughly 8.2%. Sample time point: newly diagnosed GD, antithyroid drugs for less than 3 months. RNA extracted from PBMCs served as the sequencing template. EDTA tubes collected nine milliliters of peripheral blood. CDR3 length equals 15 residues. The germline V gene has CDR1 KGHSH and CDR2 LQKENI. The germline V and J ends were trimmed by 1 base and 8 bases, with 14 bases remaining between them. A further study also used this sample, focusing on T cells in Graves' hyperthyroidism and ophthalmopathy. According to that study: It was considered stable Graves' hyperthyroidism when ophthalmopathy did not progress within 18 months. The HTBI set primed first-round TCR CDR3 RT-PCR.

This material consisted of peripheral blood mononuclear cells (PBMCs), taken at new diagnosis, from a patient treated with antithyroid drugs. The TCR was taken from a woman aged 25 to 45 with Graves disease. This chain links TRBV18 with TRBJ1-4; possible D gene TRBD1, 5 bases. The CDR3 nucleotides are TGTGCCAGCTCACCACAGCAGGGTCGCGGAGAAAAACTGTTTTTT. Encoded protein: CASSPQQGRGEKLFF.